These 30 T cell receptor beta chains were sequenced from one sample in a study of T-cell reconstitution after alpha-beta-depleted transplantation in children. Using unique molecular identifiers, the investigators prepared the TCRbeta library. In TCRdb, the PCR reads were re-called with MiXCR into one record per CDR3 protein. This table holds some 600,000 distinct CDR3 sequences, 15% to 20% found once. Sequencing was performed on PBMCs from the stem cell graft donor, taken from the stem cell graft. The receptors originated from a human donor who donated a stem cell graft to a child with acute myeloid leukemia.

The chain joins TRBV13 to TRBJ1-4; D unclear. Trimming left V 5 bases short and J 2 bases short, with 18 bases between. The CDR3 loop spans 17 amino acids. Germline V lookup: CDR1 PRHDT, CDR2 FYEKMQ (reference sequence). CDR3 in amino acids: CASSPRQFGETNEKLFF. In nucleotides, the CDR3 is TGTGCCAGCAGCCCCCGCCAGTTCGGGGAGACTAATGAAAAACTGTTTTTT.

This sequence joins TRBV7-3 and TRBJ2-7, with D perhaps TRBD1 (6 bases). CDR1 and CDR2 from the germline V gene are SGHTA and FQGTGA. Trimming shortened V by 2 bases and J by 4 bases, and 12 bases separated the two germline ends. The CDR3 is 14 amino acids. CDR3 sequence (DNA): TGTGCCAGCAGCTTATCAGGGGTCGGTTACGAGCAGTACTTC. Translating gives CASSLSGVGYEQYF. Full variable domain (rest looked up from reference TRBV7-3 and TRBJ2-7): GAGVSQTPSNKVTEKGKYVELRCDPISGHTALYWYRQSLGQGPEFLIYFQGTGAADDSGLPNDRFFAVRPEGSVSTLKIQRTERGDSAVYLCASSLSGVGYEQYFGPGTRLTVT.

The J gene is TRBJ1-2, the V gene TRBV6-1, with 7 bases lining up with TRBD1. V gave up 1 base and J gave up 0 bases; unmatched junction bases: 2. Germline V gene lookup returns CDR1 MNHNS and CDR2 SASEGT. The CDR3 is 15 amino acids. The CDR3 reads CASSEGTGANYGYTF. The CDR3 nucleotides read TGTGCCAGCAGTGAAGGAACAGGGGCTAACTATGGCTACACCTTC.

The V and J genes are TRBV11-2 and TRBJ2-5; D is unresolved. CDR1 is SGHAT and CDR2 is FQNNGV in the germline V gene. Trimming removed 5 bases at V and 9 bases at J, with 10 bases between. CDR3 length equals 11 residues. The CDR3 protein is CASSPSLPQYF. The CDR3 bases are TGTGCCAGCAGCCCCTCTTTGCCCCAGTACTTC.

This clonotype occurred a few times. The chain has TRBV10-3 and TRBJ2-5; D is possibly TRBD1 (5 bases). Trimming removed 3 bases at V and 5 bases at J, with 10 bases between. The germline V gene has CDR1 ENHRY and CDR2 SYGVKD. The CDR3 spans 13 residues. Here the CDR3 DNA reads TGTGCCATCAGTGATGGTCAGGGTGAGACCCAGTACTTC. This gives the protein CAISDGQGETQYF.

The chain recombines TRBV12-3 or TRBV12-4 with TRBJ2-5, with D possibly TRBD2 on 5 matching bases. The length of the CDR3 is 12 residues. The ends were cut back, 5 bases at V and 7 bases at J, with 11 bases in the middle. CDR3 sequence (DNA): TGTGCCAGCAGTGAGGGTTCCCGGACCCAGTACTTC. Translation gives CASSEGSRTQYF.

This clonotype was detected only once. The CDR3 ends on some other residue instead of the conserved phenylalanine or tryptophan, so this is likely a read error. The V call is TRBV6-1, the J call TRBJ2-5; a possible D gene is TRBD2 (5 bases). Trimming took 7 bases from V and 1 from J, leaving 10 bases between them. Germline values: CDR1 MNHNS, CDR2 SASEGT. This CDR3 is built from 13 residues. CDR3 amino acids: CASKRGFQETQYY. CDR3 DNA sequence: TGTGCCAGCAAACGGGGTTTCCAAGAGACCCAGTACTAC.

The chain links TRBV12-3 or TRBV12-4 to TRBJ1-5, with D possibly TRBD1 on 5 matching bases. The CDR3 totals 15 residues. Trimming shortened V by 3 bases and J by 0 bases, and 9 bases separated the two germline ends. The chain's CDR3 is CASSFRGDSNQPQHF. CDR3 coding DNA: TGTGCCAGCAGTTTTCGGGGGGATAGCAATCAGCCCCAGCATTTT.

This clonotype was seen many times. CDR3 in amino acids: CASSAQGDYGYTF. CDR3 coding DNA: TGTGCCAGCAGCGCCCAGGGTGACTATGGCTACACCTTC. The chain recombines TRBV7-2 with TRBJ1-2; D possibly corresponds to TRBD1 (5 bases). Trimming removed 5 bases at V and 3 bases at J, with 10 bases between. This CDR3 is 13 amino acids long. Looked up from germline, CDR1 is SGHTA and CDR2 is FQGNSA. The whole variable domain, filled in from reference TRBV7-2 and TRBJ1-2, reads GAGVSQSPSNKVTEKGKDVELRCDPISGHTALYWYRQSLGQGLEFLIYFQGNSAPDKSGLPSDRFSAERTGGSVSTLTIQRTQQEDSAVYLCASSAQGDYGYTFGSGTRLTVV.

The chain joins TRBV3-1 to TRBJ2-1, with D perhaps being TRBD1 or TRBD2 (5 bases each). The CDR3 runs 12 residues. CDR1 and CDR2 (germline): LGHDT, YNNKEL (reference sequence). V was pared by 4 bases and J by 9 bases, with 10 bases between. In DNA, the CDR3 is TGTGCCAGCAGCCGGGGGTATCCTGAGCAGTTCTTC. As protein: CASSRGYPEQFF.

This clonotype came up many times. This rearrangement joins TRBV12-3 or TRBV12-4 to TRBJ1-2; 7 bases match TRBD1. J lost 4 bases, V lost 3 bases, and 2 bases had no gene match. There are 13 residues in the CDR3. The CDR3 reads CASSFRQGYGYTF. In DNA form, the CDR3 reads TGTGCCAGCAGTTTCAGACAGGGCTATGGCTACACCTTC.

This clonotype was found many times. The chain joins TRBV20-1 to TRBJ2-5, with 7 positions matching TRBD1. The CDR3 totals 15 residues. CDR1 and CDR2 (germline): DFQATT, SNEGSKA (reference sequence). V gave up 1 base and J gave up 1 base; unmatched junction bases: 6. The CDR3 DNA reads TGCAGTGCTAGAGTCCCGACAGGGCCCCAAGAGACCCAGTACTTC. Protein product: CSARVPTGPQETQYF.

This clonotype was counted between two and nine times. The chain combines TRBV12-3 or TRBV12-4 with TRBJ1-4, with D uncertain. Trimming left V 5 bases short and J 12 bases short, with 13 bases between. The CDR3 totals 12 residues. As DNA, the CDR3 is TGTGCCAGCAGTCCTCGGGCGCTAGAACTGTTTTTT. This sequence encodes CASSPRALELFF.

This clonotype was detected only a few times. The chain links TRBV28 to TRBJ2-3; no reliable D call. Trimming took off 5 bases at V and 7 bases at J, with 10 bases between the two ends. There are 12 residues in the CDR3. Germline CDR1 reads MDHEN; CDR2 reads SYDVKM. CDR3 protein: CASSPSSNTQYF. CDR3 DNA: TGTGCCAGCAGTCCAAGTTCAAATACGCAGTATTTT. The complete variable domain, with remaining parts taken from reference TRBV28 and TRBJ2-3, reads DVKVTQSSRYLVKRTGEKVFLECVQDMDHENMFWYRQDPGLGLRLIYFSYDVKMKEKGDIPEGYSVSREKKERFSLILESASTNQTSMYLCASSPSSNTQYFGPGTRLTVL.

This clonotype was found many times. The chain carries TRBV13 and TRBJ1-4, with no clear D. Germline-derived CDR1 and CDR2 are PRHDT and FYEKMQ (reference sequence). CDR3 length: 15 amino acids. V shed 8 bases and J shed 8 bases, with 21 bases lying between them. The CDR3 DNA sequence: TGTGCCAGCTCAACCCACGAAGAGGCGAGGGAAAAACTGTTTTTT. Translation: CASSTHEEAREKLFF.

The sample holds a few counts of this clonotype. DNA of the CDR3: TGTGCCAGCAGTTCCCCGGGTGATACGGCAGATACGCAGTATTTT. Protein: CASSSPGDTADTQYF. The V and J genes are TRBV28 and TRBJ2-3, with D unresolved. CDR3 length: 15 residues. V lost 4 bases and J 4 bases, leaving 15 bases between the germline ends. CDR1 MDHEN and CDR2 SYDVKM come from the germline V gene.

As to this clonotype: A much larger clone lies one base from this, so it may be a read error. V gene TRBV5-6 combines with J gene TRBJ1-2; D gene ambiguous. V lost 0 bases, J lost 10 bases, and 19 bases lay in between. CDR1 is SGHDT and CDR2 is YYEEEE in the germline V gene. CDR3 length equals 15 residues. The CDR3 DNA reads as TGTGCCAGCAGCTTGGCGGTAGGAGCACAGCTGATCTACACCTTC. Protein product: CASSLAVGAQLIYTF.

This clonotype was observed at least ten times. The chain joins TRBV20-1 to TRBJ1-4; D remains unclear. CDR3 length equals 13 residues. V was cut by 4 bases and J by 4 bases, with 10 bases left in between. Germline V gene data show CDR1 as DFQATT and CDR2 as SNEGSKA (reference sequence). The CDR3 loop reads CSATDLYNEKLFF. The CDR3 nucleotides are TGCAGTGCTACCGACCTATATAATGAAAAACTGTTTTTT.

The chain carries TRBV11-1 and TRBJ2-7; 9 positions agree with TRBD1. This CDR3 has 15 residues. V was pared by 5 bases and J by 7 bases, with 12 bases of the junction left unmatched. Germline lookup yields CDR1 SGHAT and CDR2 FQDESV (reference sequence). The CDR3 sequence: CASSKPGTGLGEQYF. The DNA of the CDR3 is TGTGCCAGCAGCAAACCCGGGACAGGGCTTGGGGAGCAGTACTTC.

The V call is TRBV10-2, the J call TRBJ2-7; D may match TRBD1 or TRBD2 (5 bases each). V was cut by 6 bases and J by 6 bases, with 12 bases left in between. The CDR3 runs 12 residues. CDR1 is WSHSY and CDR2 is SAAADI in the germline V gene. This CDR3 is CASSPVGTEQYV. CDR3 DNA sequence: TGCGCCAGCAGCCCGGTGGGGACCGAGCAGTACGTC.

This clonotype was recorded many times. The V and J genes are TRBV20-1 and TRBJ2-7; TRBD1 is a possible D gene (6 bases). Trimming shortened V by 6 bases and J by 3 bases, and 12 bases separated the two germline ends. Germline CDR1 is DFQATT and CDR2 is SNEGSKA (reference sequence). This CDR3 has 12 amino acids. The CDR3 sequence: CSAGTSSYEQYF. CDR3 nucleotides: TGCAGTGCCGGGACATCCAGCTACGAGCAGTACTTC.

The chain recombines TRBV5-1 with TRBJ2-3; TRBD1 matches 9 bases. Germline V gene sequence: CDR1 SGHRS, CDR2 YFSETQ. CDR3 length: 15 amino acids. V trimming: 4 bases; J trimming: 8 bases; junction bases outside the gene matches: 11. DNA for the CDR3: TGCGCCAGCAGCCTCCCTCCGGGACAGGGTGGTACGCAGTATTTT. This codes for CASSLPPGQGGTQYF.

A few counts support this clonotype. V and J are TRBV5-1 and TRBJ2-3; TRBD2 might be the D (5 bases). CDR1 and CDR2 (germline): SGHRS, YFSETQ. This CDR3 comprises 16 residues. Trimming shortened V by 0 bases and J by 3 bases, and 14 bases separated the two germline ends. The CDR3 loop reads CASSLDGILMTDTQYF. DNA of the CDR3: TGCGCCAGCAGCTTGGACGGGATCCTTATGACAGATACGCAGTATTTT. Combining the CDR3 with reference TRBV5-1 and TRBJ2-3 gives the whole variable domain KAGVTQTPRYLIKTRGQQVTLSCSPISGHRSVSWYQQTPGQGLQFLFEYFSETQRNKGNFPGRFSGRQFSNSRSEMNVSTLELGDSALYLCASSLDGILMTDTQYFGPGTRLTVL.

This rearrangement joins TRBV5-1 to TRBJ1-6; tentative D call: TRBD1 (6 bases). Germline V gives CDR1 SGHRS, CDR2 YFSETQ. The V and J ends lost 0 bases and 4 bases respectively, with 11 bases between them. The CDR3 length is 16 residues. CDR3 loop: CASSLGQALYNSPLHF. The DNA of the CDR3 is TGCGCCAGCAGCTTGGGACAGGCCTTGTATAATTCACCCCTCCACTTT. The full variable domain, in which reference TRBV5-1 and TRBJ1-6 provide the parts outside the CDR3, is KAGVTQTPRYLIKTRGQQVTLSCSPISGHRSVSWYQQTPGQGLQFLFEYFSETQRNKGNFPGRFSGRQFSNSRSEMNVSTLELGDSALYLCASSLGQALYNSPLHFGNGTRLTVT.

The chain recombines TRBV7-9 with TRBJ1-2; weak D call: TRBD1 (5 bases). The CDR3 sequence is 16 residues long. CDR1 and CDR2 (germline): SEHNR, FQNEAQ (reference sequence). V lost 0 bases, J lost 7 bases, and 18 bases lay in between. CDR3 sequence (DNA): TGTGCCAGCAGCTTAGCCTCGACAGCCCGCGAGGGTGGCTACACCTTC. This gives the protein CASSLASTAREGGYTF.

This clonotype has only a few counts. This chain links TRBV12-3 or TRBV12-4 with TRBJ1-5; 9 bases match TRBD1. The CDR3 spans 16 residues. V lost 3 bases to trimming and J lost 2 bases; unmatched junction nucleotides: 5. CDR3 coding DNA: TGTGCCAGCAGTTTGGAGGGACAGGGCGGCAATCAGCCCCAGCATTTT. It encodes CASSLEGQGGNQPQHF.

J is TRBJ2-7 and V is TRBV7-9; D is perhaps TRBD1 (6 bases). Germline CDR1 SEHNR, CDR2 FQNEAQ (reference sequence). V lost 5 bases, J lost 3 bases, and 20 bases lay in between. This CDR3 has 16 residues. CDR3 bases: TGTGCCAGCAGCCCCCGTAGGGCAGGGGAAGTCTACGAGCAGTACTTC. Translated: CASSPRRAGEVYEQYF.

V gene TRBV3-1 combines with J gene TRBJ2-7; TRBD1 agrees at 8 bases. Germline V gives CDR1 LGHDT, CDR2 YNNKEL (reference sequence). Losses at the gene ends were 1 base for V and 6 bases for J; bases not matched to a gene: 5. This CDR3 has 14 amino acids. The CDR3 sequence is CASSQGQGFSEQYV. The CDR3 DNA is TGTGCCAGCAGCCAAGGACAGGGGTTTAGCGAGCAGTACGTC.

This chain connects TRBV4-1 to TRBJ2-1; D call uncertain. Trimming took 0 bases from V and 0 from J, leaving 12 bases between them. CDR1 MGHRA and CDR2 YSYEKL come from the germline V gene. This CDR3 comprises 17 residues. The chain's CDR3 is CASSQEDPSSSYNEQFF. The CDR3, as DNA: TGCGCCAGCAGCCAAGAAGATCCATCGAGCTCCTACAATGAGCAGTTCTTC.

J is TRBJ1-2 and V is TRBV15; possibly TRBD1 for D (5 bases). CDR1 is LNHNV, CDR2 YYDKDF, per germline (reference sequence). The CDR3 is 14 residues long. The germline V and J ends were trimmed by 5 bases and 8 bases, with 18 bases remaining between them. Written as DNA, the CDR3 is TGTGCCACCAGCGATACAGGCCGCACCAGGGGCTACACCTTC. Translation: CATSDTGRTRGYTF.